The present entry profiles one T cell receptor beta chain with its context. The CDR3 length is 13 residues. Germline assignment: CDR1 LNHDA and CDR2 SQIVND (reference sequence). Trimming left V 8 bases short and J 1 base short, with 11 bases between. This sample was included in a study of blood T cell repertoires in COVID-19. Profiled with immunoSEQ multiplex PCR; TCRdb holds only in-frame clones, not every one. Here the sample spans 110,000 or so clones, 85% being singletons. Sequencing was performed on peripheral blood. This receptor was identified in a man in his fifties or sixties with acute or convalescent COVID-19. The genes are TRBV19 and TRBJ1-1; no reliable D call. The CDR3 protein is CASSKFRNTEAFF. CDR3 nucleotides: TGTGCCAGTTCTAAATTCCGGAACACTGAAGCTTTCTTT.